The 8 T cell receptor beta chains in this list originate from one sample, sequenced in a study of glioma-infiltrating T cells. Using RNA template, CDR3s of TCR alpha and beta were amplified with iRepertoire arm-PCR. TCRdb independently ran MiXCR on the multiplex PCR reads; one entry per CDR3 protein. The data contain fewer than 90,000 distinct CDR3 sequences, less than 30% of them singletons. Sequenced material: glioma tissue, nonneoplastic brain tissue, or PBMCs (not recorded which). These TCRs come from a human donor with low-grade glioma or glioblastoma, undergoing nonglioma brain surgery, or in good health (not recorded which).

The CDR3 loop reads CASSRTTGGSYNEQFF. CDR3 coding DNA: TGTGCCAGTAGTAGAACCACAGGGGGCAGCTACAATGAGCAGTTCTTC. The gene calls are TRBV19 and TRBJ2-1; 9 bases are a match to TRBD1. The CDR3 has 16 amino acids. The germline CDR1 and CDR2 sequences are LNHDA and SQIVND (reference sequence). The V segment lost 4 bases and the J segment 3 bases; nucleotides outside the gene matches: 7.

This clonotype was observed at least ten times. CDR3 in DNA: TGTGCCAGCAGCCGTGACGCGAGCTCCTACAATGAGCAGTTCTTC. It specifies CASSRDASSYNEQFF. The V gene is TRBV7-6, the J gene TRBJ2-1; the D is unclear. The CDR3 has 15 amino acids. Between the trimmed V and J ends, which lost 5 bases and 0 bases, there was a span of 11 bases. Germline loops: CDR1 SGHVS, CDR2 FNYEAQ.

This clonotype has a handful of counts. The rearrangement links TRBV29-1 to TRBJ1-2; D gene unclear. CDR3 size: 14 residues. The ends were cut back, 3 bases at V and 3 bases at J, with 14 bases in the middle. Per germline, CDR1 SQVTM and CDR2 ANQGSEA. CDR3 residues: CSVDREGTHYGYTF. For the CDR3, the DNA is TGCAGCGTTGACCGGGAGGGCACCCACTATGGCTACACCTTC.

This clonotype showed up many times. The J gene is TRBJ1-1, the V gene TRBV4-1, with unresolved D. CDR3 length equals 14 residues. The V gene lost 2 bases and the J gene lost 6 bases, with 13 bases spanning the gap. Germline CDR1 and CDR2: MGHRA and YSYEKL. The CDR3 loop is CASSQSWAGAEAFF. Here the CDR3 DNA reads TGCGCCAGCAGCCAAAGCTGGGCCGGGGCTGAAGCTTTCTTT.

Many counts were recorded for this clonotype. The V call is TRBV2, the J call TRBJ1-5, with a possible D match to TRBD1 (6 bases). With 6 bases removed from V and 3 bases from J, the gap between germline ends came to 12 bases. The CDR3 has 14 residues. Germline CDR1 and CDR2: SNHLY and FYNNEI. Here the CDR3 DNA reads TGTGCCAGCAGCTACAGGGAGGACAATCAGCCCCAGCATTTT. This translates into CASSYREDNQPQHF.

This clonotype has a handful of counts. The J gene is TRBJ2-4, the V gene TRBV5-1; unclear D gene. From germline, CDR1 is SGHRS and CDR2 YFSETQ. V was clipped by 1 base and J by 2 bases, with 13 bases between them. The CDR3 runs 16 residues. The CDR3 is CASSLPSTATKNIQYF. The CDR3 nucleotides read TGCGCCAGCAGCTTGCCCTCGACGGCTACCAAAAACATTCAGTACTTC.

This clonotype was seen only a few times. The chain is built from TRBV12-3 or TRBV12-4 and TRBJ1-5; D not certain. The CDR3 spans 13 residues. V was shortened by 7 bases and J by 5 bases, with 12 bases between the two germline ends. The CDR3 is CASNQDGDQPQHF. The CDR3 coding sequence is TGTGCCAGCAACCAGGACGGGGATCAGCCCCAGCATTTT.

About this clonotype itself: An end of the junction does not agree with germline; a read error may underlie this. The chain joins TRBV6-2 or TRBV6-3 to TRBJ1-6, with D tentatively TRBD1 (5 bases). The CDR3 consists of 13 residues. The germline V gene encodes CDR1 MNHEY and CDR2 SVGEGT. As DNA, the CDR3 is TGTGCCGGCAGTTATAATCGGGACTCAGCCCTCAACTTT. Residues: CAGSYNRDSALNF.